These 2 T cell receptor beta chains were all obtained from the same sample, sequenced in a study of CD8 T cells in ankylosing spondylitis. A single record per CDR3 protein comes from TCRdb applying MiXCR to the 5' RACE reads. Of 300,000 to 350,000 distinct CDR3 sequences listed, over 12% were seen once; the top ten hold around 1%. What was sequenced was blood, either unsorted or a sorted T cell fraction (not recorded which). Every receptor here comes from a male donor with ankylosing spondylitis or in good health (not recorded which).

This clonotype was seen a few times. The chain's CDR3 is CASSYPGTRTDTQYF. In nucleotides, the CDR3 is TGTGCCAGCAGTTACCCCGGGACTCGCACAGATACGCAGTATTTT. V usage is TRBV6-5 and J usage is TRBJ2-3; D perhaps matches TRBD2 (6 bases). Trimming cost V 2 bases and J 1 base, with 10 bases left between them. The CDR3 totals 15 residues. Germline-derived CDR1 and CDR2 are MNHEY and SVGAGI.

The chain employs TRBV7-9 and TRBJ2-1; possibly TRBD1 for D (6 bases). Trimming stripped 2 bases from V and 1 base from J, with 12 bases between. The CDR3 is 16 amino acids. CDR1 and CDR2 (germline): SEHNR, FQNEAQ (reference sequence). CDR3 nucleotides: TGTGCCAGCAGCTTAAACCCGACAGGATCCTACAATGAGCAGTTCTTC. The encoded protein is CASSLNPTGSYNEQFF.